One and the same sample provided the 13 T cell receptor beta chains below, sequenced in a study of T cell repertoires in cytomegalovirus infection. In TCRdb, the reads were re-called with MiXCR into one record per CDR3 protein. Altogether a few hundred thousand distinct CDR3 sequences are present, approximately 15% being singletons, with the ten largest covering roughly 50%. Input material: CD8+ T cells from PBMCs. The receptors here all came from a human donor in good health (CMV status not recorded). Some clones in this sample may be carry-over from other donors' samples.

The gene calls are TRBV10-3 and TRBJ2-5, with D perhaps TRBD1 (6 bases). The CDR3 has 14 amino acids. Germline CDR1 reads ENHRY; CDR2 reads SYGVKD. V lost 3 bases and J 5 bases, leaving 13 bases between the germline ends. The CDR3 DNA reads as TGTGCCATCAGTGAAAGGGGGAGCAGGGAGACCCAGTACTTC. Protein product: CAISERGSRETQYF.

CDR3 residues: CSAHRLAGGQETQYF. The CDR3 DNA reads as TGCAGTGCTCACCGACTAGCGGGGGGGCAAGAGACCCAGTACTTC. The chain couples TRBV20-1 to TRBJ2-5; 14 nucleotides agree with TRBD2. The CDR3 extends over 15 amino acids. The V segment lost 5 bases and the J segment 2 bases; nucleotides outside the gene matches: 4. Germline V gene lookup returns CDR1 DFQATT and CDR2 SNEGSKA (reference sequence).

The V call is TRBV6-5, the J call TRBJ2-3; D is unresolved. This CDR3 is 13 amino acids long. Germline loops: CDR1 MNHEY, CDR2 SVGAGI. V was pared by 6 bases and J by 1 base, with 8 bases between. The CDR3 here is CASRLGGTDTQYF. The CDR3 DNA reads TGTGCCAGCAGACTTGGGGGCACAGATACGCAGTATTTT.

The chain recombines TRBV9 with TRBJ2-2; TRBD1 is a possible D gene (6 bases). The V end lost 5 bases, the J end lost 8 bases, and 16 bases lay between the germline ends. The germline V gene encodes CDR1 SGDLS and CDR2 YYNGEE. The CDR3 spans 14 residues. CDR3 sequence reads: CASSRAARGGELFF. In nucleotides, the CDR3 is TGTGCCAGCAGTCGAGCGGCCAGGGGTGGGGAGCTGTTTTTT.

This clonotype has at least ten counts. V gene TRBV12-3 or TRBV12-4 combines with J gene TRBJ1-1; 7 nucleotides line up with TRBD1. The CDR3 has 14 amino acids. V was pared by 8 bases and J by 5 bases, with 11 bases of the junction left unmatched. The CDR3 nucleotides read TGTGCCAGCGGCGACAGGGTTAGTGGAACTGAAGCTTTCTTT. Protein product: CASGDRVSGTEAFF.

At least ten counts were recorded for this clonotype. The chain employs TRBV7-8 and TRBJ1-6; 11 nucleotides line up with TRBD1. The trim removed 3 bases at V and 5 bases at J, leaving 12 bases unmatched. The CDR3 has 19 amino acids. Germline V CDR1 and CDR2: SGHVS, FQNEAQ. The CDR3 nucleotides read TGTGCCAGCAGCTTCCACGGACAGGGGGCCATTTCTGATAATTCACCCCTCCACTTT. It codes for CASSFHGQGAISDNSPLHF.

This clonotype was observed at least ten times. V and J are TRBV7-2 and TRBJ2-3, with a weak D call TRBD1 (5 bases). This CDR3 comprises 15 residues. The V gene lost 9 bases and the J gene lost 4 bases, with 20 bases spanning the gap. CDR1 and CDR2 (germline): SGHTA, FQGNSA. The CDR3 region is CASQVSGFPADTQYF. The DNA of the CDR3 is TGTGCCAGTCAAGTGTCAGGGTTCCCCGCAGATACGCAGTATTTT.

V gene TRBV27 combines with J gene TRBJ2-7; the D is unclear. Trimming stripped 4 bases from V and 0 bases from J, with 13 bases between. The CDR3 is made up of 15 amino acids. CDR1 and CDR2 from the germline V gene are MNHEY and SMNVEV (reference sequence). The CDR3 protein is CASSSPFDGSYEQYF. In DNA form, the CDR3 reads TGTGCCAGCAGTTCACCCTTCGACGGCTCCTACGAGCAGTACTTC.

The sample holds a few counts of this clonotype. This chain joins TRBV28 and TRBJ2-7, with D possibly being TRBD1 (5 bases). The CDR3 sequence is 15 residues long. Germline V gives CDR1 MDHEN, CDR2 SYDVKM. The ends were cut back, 4 bases at V and 4 bases at J, with 17 bases in the middle. The CDR3 reads CASSSRLTVHYEQYF. CDR3 in DNA: TGTGCCAGCAGTTCCCGATTGACAGTCCATTACGAGCAGTACTTC.

Ten or more counts support this clonotype. J is TRBJ2-1 and V is TRBV4-1; no definite D call. The germline V gene encodes CDR1 MGHRA and CDR2 YSYEKL. There are 11 residues in the CDR3. The ends were cut back, 0 bases at V and 6 bases at J, with 0 bases in the middle. The CDR3: CASSQDNEQFF. In nucleotides, the CDR3 is TGCGCCAGCAGCCAAGACAATGAGCAGTTCTTC.

This clonotype was seen a single time. The junction and the germline gene differ at one end; a read error may be behind it. The V and J genes are TRBV2 and TRBJ1-1; D is unclear. Per germline, CDR1 SNHLY and CDR2 FYNNEI. The CDR3 spans 14 residues. The CDR3 bases are TGTGCCAGCAGGGAAGGTTGGATGAACACTGAAGCTTTCTTT. Translating it yields CASREGWMNTEAFF.

This clonotype appeared a few times. The rearrangement uses TRBV4-1 and TRBJ2-1, with a weak D call TRBD1 (6 bases). The CDR3 runs to 15 residues. Trimming took 4 bases from V and 9 from J, leaving 19 bases between them. CDR1 MGHRA and CDR2 YSYEKL come from the germline V gene. In DNA form, the CDR3 reads TGCGCCAGCAGCCTGAAAGAGCAGGGGTCGACTGAGCAGTTCTTC. Protein product: CASSLKEQGSTEQFF.

This clonotype was recorded at least ten times. This chain joins TRBV7-8 and TRBJ1-1; D is unclear. This CDR3 has 13 residues. The germline V gene encodes CDR1 SGHVS and CDR2 FQNEAQ. The ends were cut back, 2 bases at V and 5 bases at J, with 9 bases in the middle. In nucleotides, the CDR3 is TGTGCCAGCAGCTTATTTTCCGGGACTGAAGCTTTCTTT. Its protein product is CASSLFSGTEAFF. Filled out from reference TRBV7-8 and TRBJ1-1, the complete variable domain reads GAGVSQSPRYKVAKRGQDVALRCDPISGHVSLFWYQQALGQGPEFLTYFQNEAQLDKSGLPSDRFFAERPEGSVSTLKIQRTQQEDSAVYLCASSLFSGTEAFFGQGTRLTVV.